This entry is about one T cell receptor (beta chain). The entry originates in a study of Ad26.COV2.S vaccination and SARS-CoV-2 variants. Sequencing was performed with immunoSEQ multiplex PCR; in TCRdb, only in-frame clones are kept and a portion is missing. Of 350,000 to 500,000 clones in the sample, 90% were seen once. V shed 1 base and J shed 2 bases, with 12 bases lying between them. The germline V gene encodes CDR1 SEHNR and CDR2 FQNEAQ (reference sequence). The CDR3 consists of 15 residues. Treatment denoted: 15 to 20 received Ad26.COV2.S at low or high dose, single or two shots; about 5 received placebo; per-sample allocation not given. The investigators took samples on day 63 after the first vaccine or placebo injection.

Source: peripheral blood, taken in a trial of Ad26.COV2.S vaccine versus placebo. The V call is TRBV7-9, the J call TRBJ2-7; tentatively, D is TRBD2 (6 bases). The source is a person aged 18 to 65 who received the Ad26.COV2.S COVID-19 vaccine or a placebo. CDR3 amino acids: CASSLVGGSTYEQYF. CDR3 bases: TGTGCCAGCAGCTTAGTTGGGGGGTCCACCTACGAGCAGTACTTC. The complete variable domain, with remaining parts taken from reference TRBV7-9 and TRBJ2-7, reads DTGVSQNPRHKITKRGQNVTFRCDPISEHNRLYWYRQTLGQGPEFLTYFQNEAQLEKSRLLSDRFSAERPKGSFSTLEIQRTEQGDSAMYLCASSLVGGSTYEQYFGPGTRLTVT.